The 10 T cell receptor beta chains presented below share a single source sample, sequenced in a study of blood T cell repertoires in COVID-19. The repertoire was sequenced with immunoSEQ multiplex PCR; TCRdb's copy has only in-frame clones and lacks some. The data show hundreds of thousands of clones, with 90% seen just once and about 2.4% held by the top ten. The sample consisted of PBMCs or T cells enriched from blood (not recorded which). These TCRs come from a man between 60 and 70 years old who had recovered from COVID-19.

The chain recombines TRBV5-1 with TRBJ1-4; 9 bases agree with TRBD1. V lost 0 bases and J lost 8; bases outside the gene matches: 5. The CDR3 covers 15 residues. CDR1 is SGHRS and CDR2 is YFSETQ in the germline V gene. DNA of the CDR3: TGCGCCAGCAGCTTGGCACAGGGGGCGCGAGAAAAACTGTTTTTT. Residues: CASSLAQGAREKLFF.

The V and J genes are TRBV29-1 and TRBJ1-4, with D possibly TRBD1 on 5 matching bases. Germline-derived CDR1 and CDR2 are SQVTM and ANQGSEA. The length of the CDR3 is 12 residues. Trimming shortened V by 8 bases and J by 12 bases, and 19 bases separated the two germline ends. CDR3 region: CSLFFRGGELFF. CDR3 in DNA: TGCAGCTTATTTTTTCGGGGGGGGGAACTGTTTTTT.

V usage is TRBV3-1 (or the pseudogene TRBV3-2) and J usage is TRBJ1-1; maybe TRBD1 (6 bases). Looked up from germline, CDR1 is LGHDT and CDR2 is YNNKEL (reference sequence). The ends were cut back, 1 base at V and 4 bases at J, with 13 bases in the middle. The CDR3 runs 15 residues. CDR3 nucleotide sequence: TGTGCCAGCAGCCAAGGGTCAACAGGGAGCACTGAAGCTTTCTTT. Translated, it gives CASSQGSTGSTEAFF.

This chain links TRBV2 with TRBJ2-2; D uncertain. Germline loops: CDR1 SNHLY, CDR2 FYNNEI. Deletions cut 7 bases from V and 2 bases from J, with 11 bases between. The CDR3 totals 14 residues. CDR3 sequence (DNA): TGTGCCAGCAAGGTTACAGAAAACACCGGGGAGCTGTTTTTT. Translating gives CASKVTENTGELFF. The full variable domain, in which reference TRBV2 and TRBJ2-2 provide the parts outside the CDR3, is EPEVTQTPSHQVTQMGQEVILRCVPISNHLYFYWYRQILGQKVEFLVSFYNNEISEKSEIFDDQFSVERPDGSNFTLKIRSTKLEDSAMYFCASKVTENTGELFFGEGSRLTVL.

The chain combines TRBV12-3 or TRBV12-4 with TRBJ1-5, with D possibly matching TRBD1 (6 bases). Trimming pared 6 bases from V and 4 bases from J, leaving 10 bases between. The CDR3 is 13 amino acids. The CDR3 spells CASSLGQNQPQHF. The CDR3 DNA sequence: TGTGCCAGCAGCCTAGGACAGAATCAGCCCCAGCATTTT.

The V and J genes are TRBV6-6 and TRBJ2-1, with 7 bases fitting TRBD2. The CDR3 consists of 15 residues. CDR1 and CDR2 (germline): MNHNY, SVGAGI (reference sequence). The J segment lost 7 bases and the V segment lost 6 bases, leaving 12 bases of the junction unmatched. This chain's CDR3 is CASSDTASGTNEQFF. The CDR3 DNA reads as TGTGCCAGCAGCGATACCGCTAGCGGAACAAATGAGCAGTTCTTC.

This chain joins TRBV6-5 and TRBJ1-5; D call uncertain. CDR1 is MNHEY and CDR2 is SVGAGI in the germline V gene. The CDR3 loop spans 14 amino acids. Trimming removed 6 bases at V and 3 bases at J, with 12 bases between. The DNA for the CDR3 is TGTGCCAGCAGGACGGGAGGGAACAATCAGCCCCAGCATTTT. Protein: CASRTGGNNQPQHF.

This clone was observed a single time. The gene calls are TRBV24-1 and TRBJ2-1; 7 bases match TRBD2. Germline assignment: CDR1 KGHDR and CDR2 SFDVKD. The J segment lost 7 bases and the V segment lost 0 bases, leaving 5 bases of the junction unmatched. This CDR3 comprises 15 residues. The CDR3 region is CATSDLTSARNEQFF. DNA for the CDR3: TGTGCCACCAGTGATTTGACTAGCGCTCGGAATGAGCAGTTCTTC.

The chain uses TRBV27 and TRBJ2-7; 7 bases match TRBD2. In germline, CDR1 is MNHEY, CDR2 SMNVEV (reference sequence). This CDR3 spans 16 amino acids. The V and J ends lost 5 bases and 2 bases, in that order; junction bases with no gene match: 12. The CDR3 sequence: CASSPTSVTNTYEQYF. For the CDR3, the DNA is TGTGCCAGCAGTCCAACTAGCGTCACAAACACCTACGAGCAGTACTTC.

This chain links TRBV7-2 with TRBJ2-1; D gene uncertain. Trimming removed 0 bases from V and 7 bases from J, with 4 bases in between. CDR3 length: 12 amino acids. The germline CDR1 and CDR2 sequences are SGHTA and FQGNSA. The CDR3 region is CASSLASNEQFF. DNA of the CDR3: TGTGCCAGCAGCTTAGCGTCAAATGAGCAGTTCTTC. Complete variable domain (other parts from reference TRBV7-2 and TRBJ2-1): GAGVSQSPSNKVTEKGKDVELRCDPISGHTALYWYRQSLGQGLEFLIYFQGNSAPDKSGLPSDRFSAERTGGSVSTLTIQRTQQEDSAVYLCASSLASNEQFFGPGTRLTVL.